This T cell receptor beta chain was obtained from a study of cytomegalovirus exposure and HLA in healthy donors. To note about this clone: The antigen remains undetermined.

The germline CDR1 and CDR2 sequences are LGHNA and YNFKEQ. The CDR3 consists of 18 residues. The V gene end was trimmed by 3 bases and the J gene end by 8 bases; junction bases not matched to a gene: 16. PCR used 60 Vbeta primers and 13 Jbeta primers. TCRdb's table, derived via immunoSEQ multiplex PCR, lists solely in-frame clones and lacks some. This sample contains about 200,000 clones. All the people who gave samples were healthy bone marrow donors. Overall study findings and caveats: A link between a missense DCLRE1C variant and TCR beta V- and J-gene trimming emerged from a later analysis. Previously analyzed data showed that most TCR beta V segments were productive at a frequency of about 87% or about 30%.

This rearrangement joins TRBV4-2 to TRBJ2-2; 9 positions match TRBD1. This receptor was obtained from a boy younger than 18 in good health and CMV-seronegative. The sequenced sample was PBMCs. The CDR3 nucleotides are TGTGCCAGCAGCCAGTATACTGACAGGGGGGGAGGTAGGGGGGAGCTGTTTTTT. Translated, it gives CASSQYTDRGGGRGELFF.